What follows are 4 T cell receptor beta chains derived from one specimen sequenced in a study of CD8+ T cells in alopecia areata. Sequencing relied on a cDNA template that was reverse transcribed from extracted RNA. Profiled with immunoSEQ multiplex PCR; TCRdb holds only in-frame clones, not every one. Of 140,000 to 150,000 clones in the sample, 45% to 65% were seen once. Treatment defined: oral pan-JAK inhibitor, 5-10 mg twice daily. The sample was CD8+ T cells sorted from blood, taken at week 4, from a patient treated with tofacitinib. Every receptor here comes from a human donor with alopecia areata.

This chain uses TRBV6-6 with TRBJ1-2; possibly TRBD1 for D (6 bases). The CDR3 spans 15 residues. CDR1 and CDR2 from the germline V gene are MNHNY and SVGAGI (reference sequence). V was clipped by 2 bases and J by 7 bases, with 17 bases between them. CDR3: CASSYDPTGWVGYTF. CDR3 in DNA: TGTGCCAGCAGTTACGATCCCACAGGGTGGGTTGGCTACACCTTC.

The chain joins TRBV13 to TRBJ1-1; 11 bases fit TRBD1. The CDR3 consists of 16 residues. With 7 bases clipped from V and 5 bases from J, the junction kept 12 bases outside the gene matches. Germline V gene sequence: CDR1 PRHDT, CDR2 FYEKMQ (reference sequence). The DNA for the CDR3 is TGTGCCAGCACCAAGGGGACAGGGGGAATATGGACTGAAGCTTTCTTT. It translates to CASTKGTGGIWTEAFF.

This clone was seen more than once but under ten times. The rearrangement links TRBV30 to TRBJ1-4; D call uncertain. This CDR3 has 11 amino acids. The V and J ends lost 1 base and 7 bases respectively, with 4 bases between them. Per the germline V gene, CDR1 is GTSNPN and CDR2 is SVGIG (reference sequence). The CDR3 sequence is CAWSDSEKLFF. The CDR3 DNA reads TGTGCCTGGAGTGACAGTGAAAAACTGTTTTTT.

The chain carries TRBV27 and TRBJ2-7, with 9 bases matching TRBD1. CDR1 and CDR2 (germline): MNHEY, SMNVEV (reference sequence). This CDR3 has 15 amino acids. V lost 3 bases, J lost 4 bases, and 7 bases stayed unmatched. Here the CDR3 reads CASSFLGTGTYEQYF. The CDR3 DNA reads TGTGCCAGCAGTTTTTTGGGGACAGGGACGTACGAGCAGTACTTC.